The 15 T cell receptor beta chains below were found in one sample sequenced in a study of cytomegalovirus exposure and HLA in healthy donors. PCR primers comprised 60 Vbeta and 13 Jbeta primers. The data were produced by immunoSEQ multiplex PCR, yet TCRdb's version contains in-frame clones alone and is incomplete. The data contain about 300,000 clones, 80% to 90% of them singletons. Specimen: PBMCs. These receptors originate from a man aged 40-50 years in good health and CMV-seropositive.

This chain connects TRBV5-1 to TRBJ2-1; 8 bases agree with TRBD1. Germline CDR1 reads SGHRS; CDR2 reads YFSETQ. J was trimmed by 4 bases and V by 4 bases; bases with no gene match: 10. The CDR3 runs to 16 residues. The CDR3 here is CASSRGTGDNYNEQFF. Here the CDR3 DNA reads TGCGCCAGCAGCCGGGGGACAGGCGATAATTACAATGAGCAGTTCTTC.

This clone was recorded once. This chain links TRBV18 with TRBJ2-7, with 7 bases fitting TRBD1. Trimming cost V 3 bases and J 2 bases; bases outside gene matches: 4. Germline values: CDR1 KGHSH, CDR2 LQKENI. The CDR3 has 14 amino acids. The CDR3 DNA follows: TGTGCCAGCTCACCCAGGGACAGCACCTACGAGCAGTACTTC. Protein product: CASSPRDSTYEQYF.

V gene TRBV5-1 combines with J gene TRBJ2-5; 8 bases agree with TRBD1. The CDR3 runs 16 residues. Germline CDR1 SGHRS, CDR2 YFSETQ. Trimming cost V 1 base and J 2 bases; bases outside gene matches: 7. Here the CDR3 reads CASSLLAGGSQETQYF. Here the CDR3 DNA reads TGCGCCAGCAGCTTGTTGGCAGGGGGCTCACAAGAGACCCAGTACTTC.

This sequence joins TRBV27 and TRBJ2-7; weak D call: TRBD2 (6 bases). Germline CDR1 and CDR2: MNHEY and SMNVEV (reference sequence). V lost 2 bases, J lost 1 base, and 12 bases lay in between. This CDR3 spans 15 amino acids. This CDR3 reads CASSLRGGTSYEQYF. The DNA for the CDR3 is TGTGCCAGCAGTTTAAGGGGCGGGACTTCCTACGAGCAGTACTTC.

V is TRBV5-1 and J is TRBJ1-4; 11 bases fit TRBD1. With V trimmed by 4 bases and J by 7 bases, 6 bases remained unmatched. Per germline, CDR1 SGHRS and CDR2 YFSETQ. This CDR3 is 15 amino acids long. The CDR3 DNA sequence: TGCGCCAGCAGCACGGACAGGGGGCATCGTGAAAAACTGTTTTTT. This encodes CASSTDRGHREKLFF.

The V gene is TRBV7-9, the J gene TRBJ1-2; 8 bases are shared with TRBD1. The germline V gene has CDR1 SEHNR and CDR2 FQNEAQ (reference sequence). The CDR3 consists of 18 residues. Trimming at V came to 5 bases and at J to 2 bases, leaving 16 bases not matched to a gene. Written as DNA, the CDR3 is TGTGCCAGCAGCCCAGCCCGGACAGGGCGGGGGTGGAACTATGGCTACACCTTC. The encoded protein is CASSPARTGRGWNYGYTF.

This chain joins TRBV6-1 and TRBJ2-1, with TRBD2 identical over 10 bases. V shed 0 bases, J shed 9 bases, and the junction held 8 bases outside the gene matches. Germline-derived CDR1 and CDR2 are MNHNS and SASEGT. The CDR3 extends over 16 amino acids. In DNA, the CDR3 is TGTGCCAGCAGTGAAGCAGCGGGAGGGCATTCAGGTGAGCAGTTCTTC. Translated, it gives CASSEAAGGHSGEQFF.

The chain combines TRBV19 with TRBJ2-3, with TRBD1 matching over 7 bases. With V trimmed by 5 bases and J by 2 bases, 4 bases remained unmatched. The CDR3 loop spans 14 amino acids. Germline V gene sequence: CDR1 LNHDA, CDR2 SQIVND (reference sequence). This chain's CDR3 is CASSWDSPTDTQYF. Written as DNA, the CDR3 is TGTGCCAGTAGTTGGGACAGCCCCACAGATACGCAGTATTTT. The entire variable domain, with the rest obtained from reference TRBV19 and TRBJ2-3, is as follows: DGGITQSPKYLFRKEGQNVTLSCEQNLNHDAMYWYRQDPGQGLRLIYYSQIVNDFQKGDIAEGYSVSREKKESFPLTVTSAQKNPTAFYLCASSWDSPTDTQYFGPGTRLTVL.

This chain connects TRBV19 to TRBJ1-1; unclear D gene. The CDR3 covers 14 residues. Per the germline V gene, CDR1 is LNHDA and CDR2 is SQIVND (reference sequence). V dropped 6 bases and J dropped 5 bases, with 16 bases sitting between them. The CDR3 loop reads CASSRFGQWTEAFF. DNA for the CDR3: TGTGCCAGTAGCCGATTTGGGCAATGGACTGAAGCTTTCTTT.

The J gene is TRBJ2-7, the V gene TRBV12-2; TRBD2, the D gene given by the table, was not confirmed from the DNA. TRBV12-2 is noted as a pseudogene. The CDR3 runs to 17 residues. CDR3: CASRLGTSGPGTYEQYF. CDR3 DNA: TGTGCAAGTCGCTTAGGGACTAGCGGCCCTGGGACCTACGAGCAGTACTTC.

The gene calls are TRBV6-6 and TRBJ1-4; 7 bases line up with TRBD1. Germline V CDR1 and CDR2: MNHNY, SVGAGI (reference sequence). V shed 0 bases and J 8 bases; nucleotides not matched to a gene: 6. The CDR3 loop spans 15 amino acids. The CDR3, as DNA: TGTGCCAGCAGTTACTCCCAGGGGGATGGGGAAAAACTGTTTTTT. It yields the protein CASSYSQGDGEKLFF.

The chain couples TRBV28 to TRBJ2-7, with D unclear. Germline CDR1 and CDR2: MDHEN and SYDVKM. This CDR3 spans 13 amino acids. V was clipped by 4 bases and J by 5 bases, with 12 bases between them. The CDR3 nucleotides are TGTGCCAGCAGTTCACAGCCACAGAACGAGCAGTACTTC. Translating it yields CASSSQPQNEQYF.

The chain carries TRBV14 and TRBJ2-7; no reliable D call. In germline, CDR1 is SGHDN, CDR2 FVKESK. The CDR3 runs to 13 residues. Trimming took off 1 base at V and 6 bases at J, with 10 bases between the two ends. CDR3 region: CASSQGRRSEQYF. The CDR3 region has the DNA TGTGCCAGCAGCCAAGGAAGGAGATCCGAGCAGTACTTC. The full variable domain, rest sourced from reference TRBV14 and TRBJ2-7, is EAGVTQFPSHSVIEKGQTVTLRCDPISGHDNLYWYRRVMGKEIKFLLHFVKESKQDESGMPNNRFLAERTGGTYSTLKVQPAELEDSGVYFCASSQGRRSEQYFGPGTRLTVT.

The chain joins TRBV5-1 to TRBJ2-7, with 9 bases identical to TRBD1. The junction had 8 bases not matched to a gene; V was cut back by 4 bases and J by 6 bases. The length of the CDR3 is 14 residues. Germline V gene data show CDR1 as SGHRS and CDR2 as YFSETQ. CDR3 in amino acids: CASSIGTGLREQYF. The DNA for the CDR3 is TGCGCCAGCAGCATAGGGACAGGGTTGCGCGAGCAGTACTTC.

The chain recombines TRBV7-9 with TRBJ2-7; the match to TRBD1 covers 7 bases. V lost 1 base and J lost 6; bases outside the gene matches: 6. This CDR3 contains 14 residues. Germline V gene lookup returns CDR1 SEHNR and CDR2 FQNEAQ (reference sequence). The CDR3 coding sequence is TGTGCCAGCAGCTTAGGACAGGGCTTATCCGAGCAGTACTTC. Amino acid sequence: CASSLGQGLSEQYF.